These 10 T cell receptor beta chains originate from one sample sequenced in a study of blood T cell repertoires in COVID-19. Here immunoSEQ multiplex PCR was the method, and the copy in TCRdb shows in-frame clones only, minus some. The sample contains tens of thousands of clones, roughly three quarters of which appear only once. The sequencing sample was made of peripheral blood. The source is a human donor in a cohort sampled during active COVID-19.

The V and J genes are TRBV7-2 and TRBJ1-4; the D gene is possibly TRBD1 (5 bases). Germline assignment: CDR1 SGHTA and CDR2 FQGNSA. This CDR3 comprises 14 residues. V was pared by 5 bases and J by 8 bases, with 15 bases between. CDR3 residues: CASSPRRAGEKLFF. As DNA, the CDR3 is TGTGCCAGCAGCCCTCGCAGGGCGGGGGAAAAACTGTTTTTT.

V usage is TRBV5-1 and J usage is TRBJ2-1, with TRBD1 as a possible D gene (6 bases). Trimming pared 4 bases from V and 0 bases from J, leaving 17 bases between. This CDR3 has 17 residues. Germline CDR1 reads SGHRS; CDR2 reads YFSETQ. In DNA, the CDR3 is TGCGCCAGCAGCCCCCGAGGGGGAACGAGCTCCTACAATGAGCAGTTCTTC. Its protein is CASSPRGGTSSYNEQFF.

The rearrangement joins TRBV28 to TRBJ1-4; perhaps TRBD1 as D (5 bases). Deletions cut 11 bases from V and 5 bases from J, with 21 bases between. The CDR3 is made up of 15 amino acids. The germline gives CDR1 MDHEN, CDR2 SYDVKM. The CDR3 DNA sequence: TGTGCCTCGATGGATGGGGGTGGGGGGAATGAAAAACTGTTTTTT. This sequence encodes CASMDGGGGNEKLFF.

This clone was counted a single time. The V gene is TRBV9, the J gene TRBJ2-1; 9 bases are a match to TRBD2. Germline V lookup: CDR1 SGDLS, CDR2 YYNGEE. The CDR3 totals 15 residues. J was trimmed by 1 base and V by 7 bases; bases with no gene match: 6. The CDR3 region is CASAGLAGSYNEQFF. The CDR3 DNA follows: TGTGCCAGCGCAGGGCTAGCGGGATCCTACAATGAGCAGTTCTTC.

This clone came up a few times. The chain uses TRBV19 and TRBJ2-2, with D possibly being TRBD2 (5 bases). There are 17 residues in the CDR3. The germline V gene encodes CDR1 LNHDA and CDR2 SQIVND (reference sequence). Trimming cost V 4 bases and J 1 base, with 16 bases left between them. This chain's CDR3 is CASSRGVVGRNTGELFF. The CDR3 bases are TGTGCCAGTAGTAGGGGAGTTGTTGGGAGGAACACCGGGGAGCTGTTTTTT.

V and J are TRBV4-2 and TRBJ2-7; a weak D match, TRBD1 (6 bases). CDR1 is LGHNA and CDR2 is YNFKEQ in the germline V gene. Trimming cost V 0 bases and J 3 bases, with 18 bases left between them. CDR3 length equals 17 residues. This chain's CDR3 is CASSQDKLQGANYEQYF. CDR3 nucleotides: TGTGCCAGCAGCCAAGATAAATTACAGGGCGCTAACTACGAGCAGTACTTC.

In its sample, this clone was seen a few times. V and J are TRBV7-8 and TRBJ1-6; 8 bases match TRBD1. The CDR3 loop spans 15 amino acids. V lost 5 bases, J lost 11 bases, and 11 bases stayed unmatched. The V gene's germline CDR1 is SGHVS and CDR2 FQNEAQ. CDR3 sequence (DNA): TGTGCCAGCAGCCACGGGACAGGAGCTGGTCCACCCCTCCACTTT. This codes for CASSHGTGAGPPLHF. Looking up the rest from reference TRBV7-8 and TRBJ1-6 gives the full variable domain: GAGVSQSPRYKVAKRGQDVALRCDPISGHVSLFWYQQALGQGPEFLTYFQNEAQLDKSGLPSDRFFAERPEGSVSTLKIQRTQQEDSAVYLCASSHGTGAGPPLHFGNGTRLTVT.

The V and J genes are TRBV7-9 and TRBJ2-7; D perhaps matches TRBD1 (6 bases). V lost 5 bases and J lost 3, with 11 bases in between. This CDR3 has 13 residues. CDR1 is SEHNR and CDR2 is FQNEAQ in the germline V gene (reference sequence). The CDR3 DNA is TGTGCCAGCAGCCAAGACAGGAACTACGAGCAGTACTTC. Protein: CASSQDRNYEQYF.

This clone was recorded once. Written as DNA, the CDR3 is TGTGCCAGCAGCCGGACAGATACGCAGTATTTT. Translated, it gives CASSRTDTQYF. The chain couples TRBV12-3 or TRBV12-4 to TRBJ2-3; D gene uncertain. The CDR3 consists of 11 residues. V was clipped by 6 bases and J by 3 bases, with 4 bases between them.

The V gene is TRBV6-6, the J gene TRBJ1-2, with 7 bases fitting TRBD1. The J segment lost 5 bases and the V segment lost 6 bases, leaving 12 bases of the junction unmatched. CDR1 is MNHNY and CDR2 is SVGAGI in the germline V gene (reference sequence). The CDR3 is made up of 15 amino acids. CDR3 region: CASSPPGQKKYGYTF. CDR3 nucleotides: TGTGCCAGCAGCCCCCCGGGACAGAAAAAATATGGCTACACCTTC.